This is a list of T cell receptor beta chains from one sample in a study of cytomegalovirus exposure and HLA in healthy donors. Only in-frame clones appear in the TCRdb table, and some are missing; sequencing was by immunoSEQ multiplex PCR. The sample has 200,000 to 300,000 clones, around 86% seen once. Sequenced material: PBMCs. The receptors here all came from a woman in her 30s in good health and CMV-seropositive. Both conserved end residues are part of each CDR3. The order of the fields is CDR3 length, D gene, J gene, clone size, V gene, CDR3 DNA, CDR3 protein. The D gene is left open where the match is weak. The size field is filled for only some rows; it gives once, few, many or a size class.

17 | TRBD2 | TRBJ2-7 | . | TRBV2 | TGTGCCAGCAGCGGAGATGAGCGGGAGAAATTCTCCTACGAGCAGTACTTC | CASSGDEREKFSYEQYF
16 | . | TRBJ1-5 | . | TRBV15 | TGTGCCACCAGCAGAGCTCTTGACAAGGGGAAGGGGCCCCAGCATTTT | CATSRALDKGKGPQHF
18 | TRBD2 | TRBJ2-7 | . | TRBV18 | TGTGCCAGCTCACCTCCGGGACTAGCGGGAGGACTGGGGTACGAGCAGTACTTC | CASSPPGLAGGLGYEQYF
12 | . | TRBJ1-5 | few | TRBV6-5 | TGTGCCAGCGGGCCGGTTCGGCAGCCCCAGCATTTT | CASGPVRQPQHF
14 | . | TRBJ2-7 | . | TRBV7-7 | TGTGCCAGCAGCTTATGGTTACAGGTGGACGAGCAGTACTTC | CASSLWLQVDEQYF
13 | TRBD1 | TRBJ1-1 | . | TRBV7-3 | TGTGCCAGCAGCCGACAGGGGCATGCTGAAGCTTTCTTT | CASSRQGHAEAFF
16 | TRBD2 | TRBJ2-5 | . | TRBV27 | TGTGCCAGCAGTTTATCGGATAGCGGGATATTCGAGACCCAGTACTTC | CASSLSDSGIFETQYF
15 | . | TRBJ1-2 | many | TRBV19 | TGTGCCAGTACTAACAACCGGGAGGCTCCCTATGGCTACACCTTC | CASTNNREAPYGYTF
14 | . | TRBJ2-7 | few | TRBV7-9 | TGTGCCAGCAGCTTAGTGGACAAAACCTACGAGCAGTACTTC | CASSLVDKTYEQYF
15 | . | TRBJ2-5 | . | TRBV5-1 | TGCGCCAGCAGCTCGACCGGGACACCAGGAGCATGGGGGTACTTC | CASSSTGTPGAWGYF
14 | TRBD1 | TRBJ1-2 | . | TRBV18 | TGTGCCAGCTCACCGAGAGACAGGGAATATGGCTACACCTTC | CASSPRDREYGYTF
15 | . | TRBJ1-5 | . | TRBV18 | TGTGCCAGCTCACCACTACAGAATAGCAATCAGCCCCAGCATTTT | CASSPLQNSNQPQHF
21 | TRBD1 | TRBJ2-2 | . | TRBV2 | TGTGCCAGCAGTGAAGGAGGGGACAGGGACGTGTTCGGGGCGAACACCGGGGAGCTGTTTTTT | CASSEGGDRDVFGANTGELFF
16 | TRBD1 | TRBJ1-4 | . | TRBV4-1 | TGCGCCAGCAGGCTTGGTAGGGGGACAGAAAATGAAAAACTGTTTTTT | CASRLGRGTENEKLFF
14 | TRBD1 | TRBJ2-7 | . | TRBV25-1 | TGTGCCAGCACTGACAGGGGGTCATCCTACGAGCAGTACTTC | CASTDRGSSYEQYF
15 | TRBD2 | TRBJ2-3 | . | TRBV10-1 | TGCGCCAGCAGTTCGGCGGGAGGCCTATATGATACGCAGTATTTT | CASSSAGGLYDTQYF
15 | TRBD2 | TRBJ2-1 | . | TRBV7-2 | TGTGCCAGCAGCCGCGAGGGACTAACCTACAATGAGCAGTTCTTC | CASSREGLTYNEQFF
12 | TRBD1 | TRBJ1-2 | . | TRBV14 | TGTGCCAGCAGCCGTGACAGGGGGGGGGACACCTTC | CASSRDRGGDTF
15 | TRBD1 | TRBJ1-2 | . | TRBV6-5 | TGTGCCAGCAGTTACTCCGGACAGGCTAACTATGGCTACACCTTC | CASSYSGQANYGYTF
13 | . | TRBJ1-2 | . | TRBV6-1 | TGTGCCAGCAGTTGGACAGAAGACTATGGCTACACCTTC | CASSWTEDYGYTF
17 | . | TRBJ2-5 | . | TRBV5-1 | TGCGCCAGCAGCTATGAACAGGGGGGGGGACGGTCAGAGACCCAGTACTTC | CASSYEQGGGRSETQYF
14 | . | TRBJ1-1 | . | TRBV2 | TGTGCCAGCAATGGCGTGGGAGGGGACACTGAAGCTTTCTTT | CASNGVGGDTEAFF
15 | . | TRBJ2-3 | . | TRBV5-1 | TGCGCCAGCAGCTTGAGTGGGACTAGCACAGATACGCAGTATTTT | CASSLSGTSTDTQYF
16 | . | TRBJ2-5 | . | TRBV7-9 | TGTGCCAGCAGCTTCTCTTCAGACAGGCTGAGGGAGACCCAGTACTTC | CASSFSSDRLRETQYF
21 | TRBD1 | TRBJ1-5 | . | TRBV5-1 | TGCGCCAGCAGCTTCAAACCTCCTGGACAGGGAAATTTAAATAGCAATCAGCCCCAGCATTTT | CASSFKPPGQGNLNSNQPQHF
15 | TRBD2 | TRBJ2-7 | once | TRBV4-1 | TGCGCCAGCAGCCTCGGACTAGCTGAGTACTACGAGCAGTACTTC | CASSLGLAEYYEQYF
11 | . | TRBJ2-7 | . | TRBV20-1 | TGCAGTGCTAGAGATGGGCTCGAGCAGTACTTC | CSARDGLEQYF
12 | . | TRBJ1-3 | . | TRBV6-1 | TGTGCCAGCAGCTTTCAGGAAGACACCATATATTTT | CASSFQEDTIYF
13 | TRBD1 | TRBJ1-2 | . | TRBV7-2 | TGTGCCAGCAGCCCCCAGGGGGCCCGTGGCTACACCTTC | CASSPQGARGYTF
20 | TRBD2 | TRBJ2-7 | . | TRBV11-3 | TGTGCCAGCAGCTTCAGTCTAGGGGAACTAGCGGGAGCCAGTTCCTACGAGCAGTACTTC | CASSFSLGELAGASSYEQYF
15 | TRBD1 | TRBJ2-2 | . | TRBV6-6 | TGTGCCAGCAGCCAACAGGGGGCGGACACCGGGGAGCTGTTTTTT | CASSQQGADTGELFF
16 | TRBD2 | TRBJ2-3 | . | TRBV2 | TGTGCCAGCAGTGAAGCGAATACGGGGGGGACAGATACGCAGTATTTT | CASSEANTGGTDTQYF
12 | TRBD1 | TRBJ1-1 | . | TRBV6-6 | TGTGCCAGCAGTCCGACAGGGGGAAAGGCTTTCTTT | CASSPTGGKAFF
13 | TRBD1 | TRBJ1-2 | . | TRBV27 | TGTGCCAGCAGACCAGACAGGGGGTTTGGCTACACCTTC | CASRPDRGFGYTF
13 | . | TRBJ2-2 | few | TRBV30 | TGTGCCTGGAGTGAACAGGGTACCGGGGAGCTGTTTTTT | CAWSEQGTGELFF
11 | . | TRBJ2-3 | . | TRBV20-1 | TGCAGTGCTGCCCACTCAGATACGCAGTATTTT | CSAAHSDTQYF
12 | . | TRBJ1-1 | . | TRBV18 | TGTGCCAGCTCCCGGGACAACCCTGAAGCTTTCTTT | CASSRDNPEAFF
16 | TRBD2 | TRBJ2-1 | . | TRBV7-8 | TGTGCCAGCAGCTCCGGACTAGCGGACTCCTACAATGAGCAGTTCTTC | CASSSGLADSYNEQFF
15 | . | TRBJ2-1 | . | TRBV2 | TGTGCCAGCAGTGAAGAACGAAGCCGAACGAATGAGCAGTTCTTC | CASSEERSRTNEQFF
13 | . | TRBJ1-1 | few | TRBV13 | TGTGCCAGCAGCTTGTCAGAGAACACTGAAGCTTTCTTT | CASSLSENTEAFF
17 | . | TRBJ1-4 | . | TRBV7-6 | TGTGCCAGCAGCTTAGTACAGGCGCCGGTGAGTCGGGAAAAACTGTTTTTT | CASSLVQAPVSREKLFF
14 | . | TRBJ2-2 | . | TRBV27 | TGTGCCAGCGGGACACTCGAACGAACCGGGGAGCTGTTTTTT | CASGTLERTGELFF
18 | . | TRBJ2-1 | . | TRBV7-2 | TGTGCCAGCAGCTTAGGGTGGTGGGATAGCGGTTCCTACAATGAGCAGTTCTTC | CASSLGWWDSGSYNEQFF